The T cell receptor beta chain described here comes from a study of regulatory T cells. Broader study findings: Regulatory T cells showed the strongest V-J pair restriction and V/J gene skewing among patient repertoires. Hydrophobic residues at CDR3 positions 6 and 7 were enriched in conventional CD4+ T cells of CD3G-deficient patients.

All CD3G-deficient patients showed autoimmunity, more severe in two. Patients aged 2 to 39 years had fewer naive and more memory CD4+ and CD8+ T cells. CD4+ T cells were divided by sorting: CD25-high CD127-low Tregs, CD25-low CD127-high conventional cells. This clone was detected a few times. The antigen is unknown. This CDR3 has 15 amino acids. Trimming removed 2 bases at V and 4 bases at J, with 9 bases between. Germline V gene sequence: CDR1 KGHSH, CDR2 LQKENI. The PCR used 52 TRBV and 13 TRBJ primers. Some clones are missing from TCRdb's copy, which holds only in-frame ones; the method was immunoSEQ multiplex PCR. Seen here are around 16,000 clones, around 83% observed once, and the top ten hold less than 9.5%.

The specimen sequenced was conventional CD4+ T cells sorted from blood. The rearrangement joins TRBV18 to TRBJ2-6, with unresolved D. This clonotype was sampled from a person aged 30 to 39 with CD3G deficiency. This CDR3 is CASSPGLPGANVLTF. CDR3 coding DNA: TGTGCCAGCTCACCAGGCCTACCCGGGGCCAACGTCCTGACTTTC. The variable domain in full, with the rest retrieved from reference TRBV18 and TRBJ2-6, is NAGVMQNPRHLVRRRGQEARLRCSPMKGHSHVYWYRQLPEEGLKFMVYLQKENIIDESGMPKERFSAEFPKEGPSILRIQQVVRGDSAAYFCASSPGLPGANVLTFGAGSRLTVL.